The T cell receptor beta chain described here comes from a study of blood T cell repertoires in COVID-19 (TCRdb year 2020). As for the study more broadly: Samples from collaborators originated in the United States, Italy and Spain and spanned both the acute and convalescent phases of COVID-19. The prospective study material was composed of cDNA or gDNA derived from T cells, B-cell-depleted T cells, or PBMCs. The dataset comprised deeply sampled blood TCRbeta repertoires from subjects exposed to, actively infected with, or recovered from COVID-19. The repertoires were released in a freely available public database intended as a resource for research on the immune response to SARS-CoV-2. The samples were drawn from two sources: the first 160 participants of the ongoing ImmuneRACE study, and fewer than 1,500 subjects contributed by 6 global collaborators. Sample metadata almost always included a de-identified subject ID, COVID-19 status, age in years and sex. HLA class I and class II types, where available, came from metadata supplied by the sample provider rather than from assay-based typing. What the work shows at the level of the full study, not this receptor alone: The quantity of clinical and demographic metadata differed by source and by participant and was supplied without curation.

A note on this clone: Its antigen remains unidentified. Base quality data are lacking; no much larger clone is found one base away.

Enrolling through a virtual design, the prospective study's participants ranged in age from roughly 18 to 100 years and lived across 24 United States geographic areas. Cohort assignment in the prospective study relied on participant-reported clinical history from a screening survey and a study questionnaire. For ImmuneRACE Cohort 3, a participant was defined as recovered based on two consecutive negative NP/OP PCR tests, clearance by a healthcare professional, or resolution of symptoms. In the prospective study, whole blood, serum and a nasopharyngeal or oropharyngeal swab were collected from each participant by mobile phlebotomists. Prospective study participants could optionally give additional blood draws and questionnaires over an approximately two-month period. Prospective study blood samples were shipped either frozen or at room temperature before DNA extraction. TCRbeta CDR3 regions were amplified from genomic DNA using the immunoSEQ Assay, a bias-controlled multiplex PCR. Per the original workflow: The number of nucleated cells in each sample was estimated by amplification of reference gene primers within the assay. To quantify the absolute abundance of each unique TCRbeta CDR3 rearrangement, sequence reads were collapsed and filtered. For each sample, productive Simpson clonality was calculated as the square root of Simpson's diversity index across productive rearrangements. The table was pulled from immuneACCESS by TCRdb, which kept in-frame rearrangements only. Such tables lose some clones; where checked, under half of the loss comes from unresolved V genes, and the rest has no known cause. The DNA was the basis for D and trimming; V, J and clone size are from that table. The sample table shows some 150,000 clones, and less than 85% are seen once. Together, the top ten hold 3.5% to 5% of the sample.

The CDR3 sequence holds 14 residues, the cysteine and phenylalanine included. The entry retains the CDR3 DNA only, 42 bases that are in frame from base 1. V gives up 2 bases and J gives up 4 bases, and the segment between their germline ends measures 11 bases. The germline V gene yields KGHSH for CDR1 and LQKENI for CDR2. The sequence is built from TRBV18 and TRBJ1-1; possibly the D gene is TRBD1, per 5 matching bases. This receptor was identified in a woman aged 50 to 60 who had recovered from COVID-19. Sequenced: PBMCs or T cells enriched from blood (not recorded which). In nucleotides, the sequence is TGTGCCAGCTCACCAGGGGCAGGTCGCACTGAAGCTTTCTTT. This gives the protein CASSPGAGRTEAFF.